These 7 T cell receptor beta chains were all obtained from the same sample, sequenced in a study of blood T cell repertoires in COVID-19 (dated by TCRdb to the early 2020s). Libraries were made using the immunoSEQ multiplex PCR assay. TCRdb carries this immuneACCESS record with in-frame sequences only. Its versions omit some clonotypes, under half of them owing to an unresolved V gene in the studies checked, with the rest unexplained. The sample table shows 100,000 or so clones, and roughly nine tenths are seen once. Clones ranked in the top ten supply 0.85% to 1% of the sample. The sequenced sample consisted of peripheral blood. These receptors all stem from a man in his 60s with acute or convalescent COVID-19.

The CDR3 coding sequence is TGCAGTGCCGCCCGAGGGACAGCGAACACCGGGGAGCTGTTTTTT. Protein product: CSAARGTANTGELFF. V and J are TRBV29-1 and TRBJ2-2; TRBD1 aligns across 7 bases. Germline lookup yields CDR1 SQVTM and CDR2 ANQGSEA. The CDR3 loop spans 15 amino acids.

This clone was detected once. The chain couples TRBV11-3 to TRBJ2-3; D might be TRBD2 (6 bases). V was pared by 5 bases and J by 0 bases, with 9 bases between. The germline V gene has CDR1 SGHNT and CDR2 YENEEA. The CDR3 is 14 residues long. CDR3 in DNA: TGTGCCAGCAGCCTTGGAGGGAGCACAGATACGCAGTATTTT. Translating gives CASSLGGSTDTQYF.

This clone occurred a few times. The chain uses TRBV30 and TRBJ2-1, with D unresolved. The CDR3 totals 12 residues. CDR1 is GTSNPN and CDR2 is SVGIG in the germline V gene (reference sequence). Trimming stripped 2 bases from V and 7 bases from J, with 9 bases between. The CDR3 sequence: CAWSPHENEQFF. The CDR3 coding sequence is TGTGCCTGGAGTCCCCATGAGAATGAGCAGTTCTTC.

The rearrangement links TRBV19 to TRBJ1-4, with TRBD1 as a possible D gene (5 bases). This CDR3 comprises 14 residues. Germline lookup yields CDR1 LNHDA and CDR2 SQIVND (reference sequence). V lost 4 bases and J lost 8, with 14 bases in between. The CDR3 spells CASSRGGGGEKLFF. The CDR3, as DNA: TGTGCCAGTAGTAGAGGCGGCGGGGGGGAAAAACTGTTTTTT.

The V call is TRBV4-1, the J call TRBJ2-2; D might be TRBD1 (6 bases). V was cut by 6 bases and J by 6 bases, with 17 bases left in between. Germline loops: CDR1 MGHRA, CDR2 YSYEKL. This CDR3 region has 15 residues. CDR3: CASRQGEGWAGELFF. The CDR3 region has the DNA TGCGCCAGCAGACAGGGTGAGGGGTGGGCCGGGGAGCTGTTTTTT.

CDR3 loop: CASRGDFNNEQFF. The DNA for the CDR3 is TGTGCCAGCAGAGGGGACTTTAACAATGAGCAGTTCTTC. This chain connects TRBV2 to TRBJ2-1; D may be TRBD2 (6 bases). CDR1 is SNHLY and CDR2 is FYNNEI in the germline V gene. V was shortened by 6 bases and J by 5 bases, with 11 bases between the two germline ends. The CDR3 spans 13 residues.

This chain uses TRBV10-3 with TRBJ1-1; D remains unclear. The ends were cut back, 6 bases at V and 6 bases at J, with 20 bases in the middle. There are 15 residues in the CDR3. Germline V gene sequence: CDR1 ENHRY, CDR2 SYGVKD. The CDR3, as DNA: TGTGCCATCAGCTTGGATCCGGGAGGGCACCCTGAAGCTTTCTTT. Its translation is CAISLDPGGHPEAFF.